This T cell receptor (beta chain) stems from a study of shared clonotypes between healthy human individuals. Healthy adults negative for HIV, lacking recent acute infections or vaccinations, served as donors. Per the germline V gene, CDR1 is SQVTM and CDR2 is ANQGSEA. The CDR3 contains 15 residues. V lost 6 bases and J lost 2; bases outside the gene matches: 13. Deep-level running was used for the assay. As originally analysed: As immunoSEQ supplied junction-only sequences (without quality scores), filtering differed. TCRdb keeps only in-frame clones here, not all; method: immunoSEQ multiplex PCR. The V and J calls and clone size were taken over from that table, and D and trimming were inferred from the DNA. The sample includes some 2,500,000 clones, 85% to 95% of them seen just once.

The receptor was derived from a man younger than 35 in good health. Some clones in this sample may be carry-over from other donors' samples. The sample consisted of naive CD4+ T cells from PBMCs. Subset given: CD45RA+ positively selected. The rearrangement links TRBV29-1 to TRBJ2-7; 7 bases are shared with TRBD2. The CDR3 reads CSVRPGWGGTYEQYF. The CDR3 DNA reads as TGCAGCGTCCGCCCCGGTTGGGGAGGGACCTACGAGCAGTACTTC.